This T cell receptor (beta chain) was identified during a study of T cell responses to AZD1222 COVID-19 vaccine listed by TCRdb under 2021. Regarding the study in general: TCR sequencing covered 233 trial participants: 200 to 220 given two doses of AZD1222 and around 25 given two doses of MenACWY control vaccine. Trial participants were enrolled by age into 18-55, 56-69 and 70-plus year subgroups, with roughly 160, 29 and 62 TCR-sequenced participants respectively.

What the study reported, not specific to this receptor: Reportedly, close to half of the unique spike-specific TCRs recognized epitopes lying outside the regions that are mutated in the B.1.351 and B.1.1.7 variants. The whole spike protein was spanned by vaccine-associated CD4 TCRs, and dominant responses were seen in regions 160-218 and 743-854. Only 5 to 7 AZD1222 recipients were SARS-CoV-2 seropositive at baseline, limiting conclusions about previously exposed vaccinees. No day 14 peak-response samples were available, so repertoires were characterized only after the peak T cell response. After two AZD1222 doses, both the breadth and the depth of spike-specific TCRs were significantly higher than at day 0 and than in MenACWY recipients. The 56-69-year group was small, and its depth increase did not reach significance, likely because of low power. Participants were mostly white British, with more females than males. The authors suggested clonal diversity may have been underestimated.

The germline V gene encodes CDR1 LGHDT and CDR2 YNNKEL (reference sequence). The V and J ends are trimmed by 3 bases and 0 bases, leaving 11 bases between them. The CDR3 runs 15 amino acids, cysteine and phenylalanine included. The sequence is cut down to CDR3 DNA, 45 bases in frame from base 1. The CDR3 regions of human TCRbeta chains were analyzed by immunosequencing. The study's own analysis went as follows. TCRs in the repertoires were compared against a reference library of SARS-CoV-2-specific TCRs that had been generated with the MIRA antigen-specificity platform. Breadth meant the fraction of unique TCRs that were SARS-CoV-2-associated, whereas depth meant the fraction of total T cells that were SARS-CoV-2-associated. Each spike-specific TCR was assigned to its reactive spike region and to a CD4 or CD8 class using the MIRA data. Log10-transformed breadth and depth values were compared by one-way ANOVA with Sidak's multiple comparisons tests. TCRdb's version of the immuneACCESS table is confined to in-frame rearrangements and falls short of the full clone set. An unresolved V gene accounts for under half of the shortfall where checked; the remainder is of unknown origin. The V and J calls and clone size were taken over from that table, and D and trimming were inferred from the DNA. The sample table records about 160,000 clones; 88% of these occur just once. Over 4% of the sample lies in the top ten.

This clone came up once. The specificity of this receptor is unknown. Qualities for individual bases were not recorded, and no much larger clone is one base off. The sample's time point label, in plain terms: about 28 days (+/-7) after the second vaccine dose. AZD1222 recipients whose second dose came at about 4 weeks and those whose second dose came at about 12 weeks were combined into one group, since spike-specific TCR depth and breadth did not differ between the two schedules. Vaccinee samples were obtained from the UK trials COV001 and COV002, which included a single-blind randomized controlled phase 2/3 trial of AZD1222 (ChAdOx1 nCoV-19) in healthy adults. Trial participant PBMC samples were collected at day 0 and day 28 after the second dose for TCRbeta chain sequencing.

The sample consisted of peripheral blood, taken 28 days after the second AZD1222 dose. This TCR derives from an adult who received the AZD1222 COVID-19 vaccine. Rearrangement joined TRBV3-1 (or the pseudogene TRBV3-2) to TRBJ1-1; tentative D gene TRBD1, with 6 bases matching. The CDR3 in this case is CASSQNGGMNTEAFF. The DNA sequence reads TGTGCCAGCAGCCAGAATGGGGGCATGAACACTGAAGCTTTCTTT.